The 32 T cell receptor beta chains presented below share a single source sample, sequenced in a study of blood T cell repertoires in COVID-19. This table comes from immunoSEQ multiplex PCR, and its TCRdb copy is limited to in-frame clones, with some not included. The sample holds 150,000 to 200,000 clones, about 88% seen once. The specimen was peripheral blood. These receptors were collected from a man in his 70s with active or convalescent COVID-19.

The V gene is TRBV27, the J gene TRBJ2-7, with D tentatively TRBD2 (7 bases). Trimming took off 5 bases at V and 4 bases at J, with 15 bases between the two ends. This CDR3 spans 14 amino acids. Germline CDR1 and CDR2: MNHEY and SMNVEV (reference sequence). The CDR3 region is CASSQGRAGYEQYF. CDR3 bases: TGTGCCAGCAGTCAGGGGAGAGCGGGATACGAGCAGTACTTC.

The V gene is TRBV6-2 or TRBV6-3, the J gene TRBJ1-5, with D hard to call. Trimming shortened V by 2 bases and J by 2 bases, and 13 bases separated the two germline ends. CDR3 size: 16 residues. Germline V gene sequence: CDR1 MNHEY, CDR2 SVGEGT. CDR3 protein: CASSYLEQPGNQPQHF. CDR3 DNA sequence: TGTGCCAGCAGTTACCTCGAACAGCCTGGCAATCAGCCCCAGCATTTT.

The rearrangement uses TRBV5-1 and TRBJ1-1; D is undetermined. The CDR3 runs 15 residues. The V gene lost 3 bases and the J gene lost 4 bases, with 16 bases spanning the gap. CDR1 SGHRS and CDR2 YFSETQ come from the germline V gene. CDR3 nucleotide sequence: TGCGCCAGCAGCTCAGGACGGGGTATTTCCACTGAAGCTTTCTTT. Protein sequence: CASSSGRGISTEAFF.

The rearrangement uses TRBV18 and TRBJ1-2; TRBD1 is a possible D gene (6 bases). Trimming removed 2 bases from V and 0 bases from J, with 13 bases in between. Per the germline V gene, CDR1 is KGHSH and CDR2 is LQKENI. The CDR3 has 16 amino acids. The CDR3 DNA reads TGTGCCAGCTCACCATTTGCAGGGGCAACTAACTATGGCTACACCTTC. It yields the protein CASSPFAGATNYGYTF.

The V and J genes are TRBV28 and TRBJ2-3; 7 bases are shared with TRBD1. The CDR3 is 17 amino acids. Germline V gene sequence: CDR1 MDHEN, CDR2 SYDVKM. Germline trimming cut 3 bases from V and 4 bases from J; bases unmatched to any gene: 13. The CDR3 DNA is TGTGCCAGCAGTTTGGGGGTCCAGGGGGTCGGGGCAGATACGCAGTATTTT. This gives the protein CASSLGVQGVGADTQYF.

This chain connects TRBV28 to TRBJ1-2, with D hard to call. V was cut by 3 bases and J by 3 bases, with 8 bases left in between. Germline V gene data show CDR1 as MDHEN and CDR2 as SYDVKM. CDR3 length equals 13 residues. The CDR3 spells CASSLLADYGYTF. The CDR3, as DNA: TGTGCCAGCAGTTTGTTAGCAGACTATGGCTACACCTTC.

The CDR3 protein is CASIALARETQYF. Here the CDR3 DNA reads TGTGCCAGTATTGCGCTAGCGCGAGAGACCCAGTACTTC. V usage is TRBV2 and J usage is TRBJ2-5; weak D call: TRBD2 (6 bases). The V end was cut by 9 bases, the J end by 4 bases, with 15 bases between. The V gene's germline CDR1 is SNHLY and CDR2 FYNNEI. This CDR3 is 13 amino acids long.

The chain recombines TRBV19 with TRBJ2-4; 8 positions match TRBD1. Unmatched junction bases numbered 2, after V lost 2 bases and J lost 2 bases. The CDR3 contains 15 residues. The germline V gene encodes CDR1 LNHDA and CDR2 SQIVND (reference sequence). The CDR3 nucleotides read TGTGCCAGTAGTATACAGGGGGCGTCCAAAAACATTCAGTACTTC. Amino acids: CASSIQGASKNIQYF.

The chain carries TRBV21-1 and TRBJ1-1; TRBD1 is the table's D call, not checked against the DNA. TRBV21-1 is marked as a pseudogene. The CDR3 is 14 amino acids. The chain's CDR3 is CASSKINRIFGAFF. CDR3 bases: TGTGCCAGCAGCAAAATAAACAGGATTTTCGGGGCTTTCTTT.

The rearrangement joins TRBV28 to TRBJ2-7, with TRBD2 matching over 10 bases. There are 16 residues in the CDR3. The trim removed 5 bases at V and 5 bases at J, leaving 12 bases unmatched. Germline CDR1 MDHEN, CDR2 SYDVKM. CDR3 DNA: TGTGCCAGCAGTGCCCTAGGGACTAGCGTTCCCCACGAGCAGTACTTC. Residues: CASSALGTSVPHEQYF.

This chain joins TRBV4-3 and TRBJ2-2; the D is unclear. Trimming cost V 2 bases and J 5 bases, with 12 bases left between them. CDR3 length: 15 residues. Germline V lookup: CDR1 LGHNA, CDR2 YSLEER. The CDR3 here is CASSQRIRGTGELFF. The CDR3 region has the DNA TGCGCCAGCAGCCAACGGATCCGAGGTACCGGGGAGCTGTTTTTT.

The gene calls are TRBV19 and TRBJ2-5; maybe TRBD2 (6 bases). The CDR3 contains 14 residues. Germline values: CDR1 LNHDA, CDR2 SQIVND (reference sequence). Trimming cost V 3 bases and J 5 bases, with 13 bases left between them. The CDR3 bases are TGTGCCAGTAGTATTAGCCAGGGAGGTGAGACCCAGTACTTC. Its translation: CASSISQGGETQYF. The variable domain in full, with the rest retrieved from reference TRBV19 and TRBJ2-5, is DGGITQSPKYLFRKEGQNVTLSCEQNLNHDAMYWYRQDPGQGLRLIYYSQIVNDFQKGDIAEGYSVSREKKESFPLTVTSAQKNPTAFYLCASSISQGGETQYFGPGTRLLVL.

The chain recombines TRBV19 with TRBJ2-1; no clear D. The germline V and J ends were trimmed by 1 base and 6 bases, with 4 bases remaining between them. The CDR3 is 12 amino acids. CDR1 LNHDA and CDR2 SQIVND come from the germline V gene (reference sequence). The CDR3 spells CASSIGGNEQFF. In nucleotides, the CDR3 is TGTGCCAGTAGTATAGGAGGCAATGAGCAGTTCTTC.

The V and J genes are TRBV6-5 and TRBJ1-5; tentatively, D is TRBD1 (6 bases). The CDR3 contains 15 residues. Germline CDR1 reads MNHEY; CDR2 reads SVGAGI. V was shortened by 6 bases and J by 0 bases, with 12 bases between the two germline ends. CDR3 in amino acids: CASRIGQYSNQPQHF. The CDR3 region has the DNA TGTGCCAGCAGGATAGGACAGTATAGCAATCAGCCCCAGCATTTT.

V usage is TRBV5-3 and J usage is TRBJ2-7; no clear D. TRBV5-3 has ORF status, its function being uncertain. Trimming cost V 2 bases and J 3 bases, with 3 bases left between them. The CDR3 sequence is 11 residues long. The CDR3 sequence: CARSFHYEQYF. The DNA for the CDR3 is TGTGCCAGAAGCTTTCACTACGAGCAGTACTTC.

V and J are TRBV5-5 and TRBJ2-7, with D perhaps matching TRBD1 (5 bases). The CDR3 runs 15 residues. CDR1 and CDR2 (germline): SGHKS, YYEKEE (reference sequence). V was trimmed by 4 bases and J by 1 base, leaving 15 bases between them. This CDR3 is CASSRTPLGSYEQYF. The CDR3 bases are TGTGCCAGCAGCCGGACACCATTAGGGTCCTACGAGCAGTACTTC.

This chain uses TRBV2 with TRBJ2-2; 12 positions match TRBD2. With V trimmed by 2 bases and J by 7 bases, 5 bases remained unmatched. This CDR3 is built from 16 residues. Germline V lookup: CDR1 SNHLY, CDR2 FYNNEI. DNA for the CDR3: TGTGCCAGCAGTGAACGACTAGCGGGGGTAGTCGGGGAGCTGTTTTTT. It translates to CASSERLAGVVGELFF.

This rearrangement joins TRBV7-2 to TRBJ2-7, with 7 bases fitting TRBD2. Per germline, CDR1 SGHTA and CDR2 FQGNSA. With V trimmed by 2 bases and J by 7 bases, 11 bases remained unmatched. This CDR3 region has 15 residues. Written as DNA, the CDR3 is TGTGCCAGCAGCTTAATTCTAGCACCCGGGGGGGAGCAGTACTTC. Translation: CASSLILAPGGEQYF. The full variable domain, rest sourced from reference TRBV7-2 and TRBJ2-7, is GAGVSQSPSNKVTEKGKDVELRCDPISGHTALYWYRQSLGQGLEFLIYFQGNSAPDKSGLPSDRFSAERTGGSVSTLTIQRTQQEDSAVYLCASSLILAPGGEQYFGPGTRLTVT.

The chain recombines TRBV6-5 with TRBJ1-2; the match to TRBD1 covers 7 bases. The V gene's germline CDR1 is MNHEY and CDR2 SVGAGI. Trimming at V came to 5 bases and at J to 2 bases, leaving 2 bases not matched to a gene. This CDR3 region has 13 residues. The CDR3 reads CASSRTGNYGYTF. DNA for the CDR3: TGTGCCAGCAGTCGGACAGGAAACTATGGCTACACCTTC.

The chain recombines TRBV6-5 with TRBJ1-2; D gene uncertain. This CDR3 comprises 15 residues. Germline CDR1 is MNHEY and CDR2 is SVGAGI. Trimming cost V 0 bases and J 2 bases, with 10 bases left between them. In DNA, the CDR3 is TGTGCCAGCAGTTACTCGCAACAAACCAACTATGGCTACACCTTC. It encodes CASSYSQQTNYGYTF.

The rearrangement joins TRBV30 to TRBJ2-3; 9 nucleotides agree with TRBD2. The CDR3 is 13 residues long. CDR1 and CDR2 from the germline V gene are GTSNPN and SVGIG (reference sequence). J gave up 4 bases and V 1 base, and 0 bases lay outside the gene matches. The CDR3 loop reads CAWSGGRADTQYF. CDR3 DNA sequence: TGTGCCTGGAGTGGCGGGAGGGCAGATACGCAGTATTTT. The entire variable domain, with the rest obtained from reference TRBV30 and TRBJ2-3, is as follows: SQTIHQWPATLVQPVGSPLSLECTVEGTSNPNLYWYRQAAGRGLQLLFYSVGIGQISSEVPQNLSASRPQDRQFILSSKKLLLSDSGFYLCAWSGGRADTQYFGPGTRLTVL.

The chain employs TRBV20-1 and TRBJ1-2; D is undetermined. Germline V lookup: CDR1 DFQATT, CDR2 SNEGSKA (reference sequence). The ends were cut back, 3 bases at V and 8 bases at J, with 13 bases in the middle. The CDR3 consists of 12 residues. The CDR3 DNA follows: TGCAGTGCTAGTAGGCTAGGCGAGGGCTACACCTTC. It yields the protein CSASRLGEGYTF.

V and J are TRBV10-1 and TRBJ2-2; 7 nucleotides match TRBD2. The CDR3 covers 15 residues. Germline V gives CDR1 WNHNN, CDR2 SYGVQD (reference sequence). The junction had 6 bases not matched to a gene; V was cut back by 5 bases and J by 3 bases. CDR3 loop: CASSRLAGDTGELFF. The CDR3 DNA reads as TGCGCCAGCAGTAGACTAGCTGGGGACACCGGGGAGCTGTTTTTT.

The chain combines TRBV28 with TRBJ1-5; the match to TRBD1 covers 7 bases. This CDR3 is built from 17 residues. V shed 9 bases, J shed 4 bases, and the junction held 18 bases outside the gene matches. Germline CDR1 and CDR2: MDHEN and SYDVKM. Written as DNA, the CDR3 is TGTGCCAGTCACTCTCACAAGTGGGGACAGATAAATCAGCCCCAGCATTTT. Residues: CASHSHKWGQINQPQHF.

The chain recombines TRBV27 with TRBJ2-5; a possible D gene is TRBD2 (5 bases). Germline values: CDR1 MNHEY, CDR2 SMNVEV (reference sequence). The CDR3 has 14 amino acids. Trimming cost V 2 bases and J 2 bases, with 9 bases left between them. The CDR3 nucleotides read TGTGCCAGCAGTTTAAGAGGGCAGCAAGAGACCCAGTACTTC. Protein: CASSLRGQQETQYF.

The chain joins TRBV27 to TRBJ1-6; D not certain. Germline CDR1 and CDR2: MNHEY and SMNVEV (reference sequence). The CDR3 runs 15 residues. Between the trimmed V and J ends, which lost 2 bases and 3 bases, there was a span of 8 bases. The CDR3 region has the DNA TGTGCCAGCAGTTTACAGGCAGACTATAATTCACCCCTCCACTTT. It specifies CASSLQADYNSPLHF.

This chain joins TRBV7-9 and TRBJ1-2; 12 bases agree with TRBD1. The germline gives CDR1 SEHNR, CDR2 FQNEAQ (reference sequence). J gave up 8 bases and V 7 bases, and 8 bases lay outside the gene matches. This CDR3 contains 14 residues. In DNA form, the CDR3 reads TGTGCCAGCACCCATCGGGACAGGGGGCTCGGCTACACCTTC. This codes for CASTHRDRGLGYTF.

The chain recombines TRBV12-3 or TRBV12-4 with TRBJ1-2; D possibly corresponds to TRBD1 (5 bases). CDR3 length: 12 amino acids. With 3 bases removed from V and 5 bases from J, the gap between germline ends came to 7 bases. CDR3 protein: CASSLQGYGYTF. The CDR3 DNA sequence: TGTGCCAGCAGTTTGCAGGGATATGGCTACACCTTC.

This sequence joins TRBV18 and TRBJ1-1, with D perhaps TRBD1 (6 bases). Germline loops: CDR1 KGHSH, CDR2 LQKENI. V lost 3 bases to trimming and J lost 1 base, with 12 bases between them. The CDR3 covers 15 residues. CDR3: CASSPGDITNTEAFF. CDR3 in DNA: TGTGCCAGCTCACCGGGGGACATCACGAACACTGAAGCTTTCTTT.

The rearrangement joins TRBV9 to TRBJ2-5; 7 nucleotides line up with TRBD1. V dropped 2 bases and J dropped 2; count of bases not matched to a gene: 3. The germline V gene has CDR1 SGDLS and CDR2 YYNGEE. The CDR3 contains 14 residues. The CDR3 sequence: CASSVGTDQETQYF. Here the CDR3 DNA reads TGTGCCAGCAGCGTCGGGACAGATCAAGAGACCCAGTACTTC.

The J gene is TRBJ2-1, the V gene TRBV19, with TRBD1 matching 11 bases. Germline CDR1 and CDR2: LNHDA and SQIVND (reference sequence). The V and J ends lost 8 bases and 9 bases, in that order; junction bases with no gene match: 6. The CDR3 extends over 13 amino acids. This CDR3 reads CASGTGGRGEQFF. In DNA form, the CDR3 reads TGTGCCAGTGGGACAGGGGGTAGAGGTGAGCAGTTCTTC.

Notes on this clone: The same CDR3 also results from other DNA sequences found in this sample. The CDR3 is CASSPGTASNQPQHF. DNA of the CDR3: TGTGCCAGCAGCCCGGGGACAGCAAGCAATCAGCCCCAGCATTTT. The chain couples TRBV7-6 to TRBJ1-5; 7 positions match TRBD1. Germline V gene sequence: CDR1 SGHVS, CDR2 FNYEAQ. Unmatched junction bases numbered 5, after V lost 5 bases and J lost 1 base. The CDR3 extends over 15 amino acids.